The 5 T cell receptor beta chains below all came from one sample that was sequenced in a study of T cell responses to AZD1222 COVID-19 vaccine. Repertoires were generated with immunoSEQ multiplex PCR, while TCRdb's copy carries only in-frame clones and drops some. In the table there are about 120,000 clones, roughly 90% of which are singletons. This specimen consisted of peripheral blood, obtained 28 days after the second dose of the MenACWY control vaccine. These receptor sequences come from an adult who received the MenACWY meningococcal vaccine as a control.

The chain carries TRBV6-1 and TRBJ2-3, with TRBD2 matching 9 bases. Per the germline V gene, CDR1 is MNHNS and CDR2 is SASEGT. Losses at the gene ends were 3 bases for V and 4 bases for J; bases not matched to a gene: 5. The CDR3 totals 15 residues. CDR3 sequence reads: CASSDSAGGADTQYF. In DNA form, the CDR3 reads TGTGCCAGCAGTGATTCGGCGGGGGGGGCAGATACGCAGTATTTT.

This clone was seen just once. The chain joins TRBV7-2 to TRBJ2-1; the D is unclear. The ends were cut back, 5 bases at V and 6 bases at J, with 8 bases in the middle. The germline V gene has CDR1 SGHTA and CDR2 FQGNSA. The CDR3 contains 12 residues. Written as DNA, the CDR3 is TGTGCCAGCAGCGCGGTTCGCAATGAGCAGTTCTTC. This gives the protein CASSAVRNEQFF.

The J gene is TRBJ1-5, the V gene TRBV5-6; no definite D call. V was shortened by 0 bases and J by 4 bases, with 5 bases between the two germline ends. CDR1 SGHDT and CDR2 YYEEEE come from the germline V gene. The CDR3 spans 13 residues. CDR3 nucleotides: TGTGCCAGCAGCTTGGCAAGGAATCAGCCCCAGCATTTT. Amino acids: CASSLARNQPQHF.

This clone has a single count. The chain joins TRBV19 to TRBJ1-1, with a tentative D call TRBD1 (5 bases). CDR1 is LNHDA and CDR2 is SQIVND in the germline V gene (reference sequence). CDR3 size: 14 residues. V shed 4 bases and J shed 4 bases, with 13 bases lying between them. CDR3 sequence: CASSTGSRSTEAFF. The CDR3, as DNA: TGTGCCAGTAGTACAGGGTCCCGTAGCACTGAAGCTTTCTTT.

The CDR3: CASSRQRHPYGYTF. Here the CDR3 DNA reads TGTGCCAGCTCCAGACAGCGTCACCCCTATGGCTACACCTTC. This chain joins TRBV18 and TRBJ1-2, with D possibly matching TRBD1 (5 bases). CDR1 and CDR2 (germline): KGHSH, LQKENI. The CDR3 sequence is 14 residues long. V was shortened by 6 bases and J by 4 bases, with 15 bases between the two germline ends.